This T cell receptor (beta chain) was recorded in a study of beta chain features in type 1 diabetes. Study findings and constraints: Compared with healthy donors, patients appeared to share more similar naive, central memory and regulatory TCRB repertoires. Shortening of TCRB CDR3s, moderate but significant, appeared in all four CD4+ subsets of Type 1 diabetes patients.

The table lists this clone with a few counts. Its antigen is unknown. Every bit of the isolated RNA underwent reverse transcription, so sequencing read expressed TCRB transcripts. Profiling relied on immunoSEQ multiplex PCR, and the TCRdb table lists in-frame clones only, not all of them. Among about 650,000 clones, around 12% were seen once, and the ten largest hold more than 0.09%. The clonotype originates from a man aged 25-40 years with type 1 diabetes. Sequencing was done on a sample of naive CD4+ T cells from blood.

As DNA, the CDR3 is TGTGCCAGCAGTTTTACAGAGAGCCAAGAGACCCAGTACTTC. It yields the protein CASSFTESQETQYF. The chain joins TRBV6-6 to TRBJ2-5; D uncertain. The ends were cut back, 4 bases at V and 1 base at J, with 10 bases in the middle. This CDR3 region has 14 residues. Germline V gives CDR1 MNHNY, CDR2 SVGAGI (reference sequence).